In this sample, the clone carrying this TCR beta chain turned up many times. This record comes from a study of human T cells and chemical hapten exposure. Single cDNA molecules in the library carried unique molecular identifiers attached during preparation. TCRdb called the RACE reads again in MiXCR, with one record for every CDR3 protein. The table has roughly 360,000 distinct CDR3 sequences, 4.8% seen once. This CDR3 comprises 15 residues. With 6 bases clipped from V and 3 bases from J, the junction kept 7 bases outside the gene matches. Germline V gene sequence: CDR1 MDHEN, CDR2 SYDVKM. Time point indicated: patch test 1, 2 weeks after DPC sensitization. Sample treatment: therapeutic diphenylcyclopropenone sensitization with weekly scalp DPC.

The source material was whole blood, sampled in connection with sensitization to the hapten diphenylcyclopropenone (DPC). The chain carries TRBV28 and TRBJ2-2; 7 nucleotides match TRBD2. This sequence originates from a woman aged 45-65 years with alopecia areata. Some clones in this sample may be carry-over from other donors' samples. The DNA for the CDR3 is TGTGCCAGCAGGCCTACTAGCGACGACACCGGGGAGCTGTTTTTT. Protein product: CASRPTSDDTGELFF.